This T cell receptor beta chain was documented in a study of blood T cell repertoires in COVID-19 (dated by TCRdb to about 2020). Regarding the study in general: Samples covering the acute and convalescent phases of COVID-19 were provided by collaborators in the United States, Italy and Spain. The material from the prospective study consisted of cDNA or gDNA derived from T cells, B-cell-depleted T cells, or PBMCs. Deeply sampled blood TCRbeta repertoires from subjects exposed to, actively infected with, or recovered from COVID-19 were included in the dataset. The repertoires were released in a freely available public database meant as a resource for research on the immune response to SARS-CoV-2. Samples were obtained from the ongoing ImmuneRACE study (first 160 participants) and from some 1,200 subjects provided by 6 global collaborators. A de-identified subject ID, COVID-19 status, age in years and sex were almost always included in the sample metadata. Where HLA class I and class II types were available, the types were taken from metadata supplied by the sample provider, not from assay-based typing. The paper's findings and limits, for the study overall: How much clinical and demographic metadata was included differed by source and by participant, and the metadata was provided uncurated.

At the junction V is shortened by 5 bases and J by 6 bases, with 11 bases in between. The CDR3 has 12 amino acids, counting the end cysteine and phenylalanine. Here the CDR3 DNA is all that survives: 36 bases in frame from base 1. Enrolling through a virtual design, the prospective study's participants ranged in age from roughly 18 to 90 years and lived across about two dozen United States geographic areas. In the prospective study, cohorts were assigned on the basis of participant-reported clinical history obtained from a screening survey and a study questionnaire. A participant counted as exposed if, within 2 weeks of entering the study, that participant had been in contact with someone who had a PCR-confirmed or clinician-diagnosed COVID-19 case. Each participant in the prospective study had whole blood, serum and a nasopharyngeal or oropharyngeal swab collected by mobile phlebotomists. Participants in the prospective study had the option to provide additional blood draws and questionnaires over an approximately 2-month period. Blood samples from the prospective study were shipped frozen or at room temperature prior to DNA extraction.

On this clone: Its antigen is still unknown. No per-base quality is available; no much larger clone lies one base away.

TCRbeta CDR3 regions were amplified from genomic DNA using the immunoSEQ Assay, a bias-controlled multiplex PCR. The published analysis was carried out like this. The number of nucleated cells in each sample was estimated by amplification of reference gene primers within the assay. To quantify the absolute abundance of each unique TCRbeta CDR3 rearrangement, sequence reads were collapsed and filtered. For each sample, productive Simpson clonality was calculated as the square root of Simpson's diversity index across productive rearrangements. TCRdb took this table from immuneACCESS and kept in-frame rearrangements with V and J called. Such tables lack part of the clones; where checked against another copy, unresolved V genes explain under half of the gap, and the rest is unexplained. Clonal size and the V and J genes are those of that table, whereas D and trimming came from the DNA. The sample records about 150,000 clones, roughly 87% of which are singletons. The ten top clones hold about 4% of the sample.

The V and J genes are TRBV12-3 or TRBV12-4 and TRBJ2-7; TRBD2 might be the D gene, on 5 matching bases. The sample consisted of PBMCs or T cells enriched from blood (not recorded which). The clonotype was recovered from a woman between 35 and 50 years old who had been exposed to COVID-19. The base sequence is TGTGCCAGCAGTCCGGGAAGGGTCGAGCAGTACTTC. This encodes CASSPGRVEQYF.